The 10 T cell receptor beta chains reported below all come from one sample, sequenced in a study of OX40 agonist ivuxolimab in advanced cancers. TCRdb's copy holds only in-frame clones and misses some; the assay was immunoSEQ multiplex PCR. The sample contains approximately 74,000 clones, around 90% of which appear only once. Sequences were derived from CD4+ or CD8+ T cells sorted from blood, sampled in a trial of the OX40 agonist ivuxolimab. The receptors here all came from an adult with an advanced solid tumor such as melanoma, head and neck, liver or kidney cancer.

CDR3 DNA: TGTGCCAGCAGCATACGGACAGGGGGCCTAGCGGGAACCGGGGAGCTGTTTTTT. It specifies CASSIRTGGLAGTGELFF. V usage is TRBV11-2 and J usage is TRBJ2-2; 11 bases align to TRBD1. CDR3 size: 18 residues. After removal of 5 bases from V and 5 bases from J, the junction contained 13 bases not matched to a gene. Germline CDR1 is SGHAT and CDR2 is FQNNGV.

The chain joins TRBV30 to TRBJ1-5, with a possible D match to TRBD1 (6 bases). There are 14 residues in the CDR3. CDR1 and CDR2 from the germline V gene are GTSNPN and SVGIG (reference sequence). The V end lost 4 bases, the J end lost 4 bases, and 14 bases lay between the germline ends. The CDR3 reads CAWNRGASNQPQHF. For the CDR3, the DNA is TGTGCCTGGAACCGGGGGGCCAGTAATCAGCCCCAGCATTTT.

CDR3 in amino acids: CATETGTSSYEQYF. The CDR3 DNA follows: TGTGCCACTGAGACAGGGACGAGCTCCTACGAGCAGTACTTC. The V and J genes are TRBV6-6 and TRBJ2-7, with 7 positions matching TRBD1. The length of the CDR3 is 14 residues. Germline-derived CDR1 and CDR2 are MNHNY and SVGAGI (reference sequence). With V trimmed by 10 bases and J by 0 bases, 9 bases remained unmatched.

CDR3 nucleotides: TGTGCCAGCAGGGTAGTCTATAGCGGGAAGGAGACCCAGTACTTC. Translating it yields CASRVVYSGKETQYF. The rearrangement links TRBV6-5 to TRBJ2-5; 8 bases fit TRBD2. This CDR3 has 15 residues. Trimming took 6 bases from V and 5 from J; bases not matched to a gene: 11. Germline-derived CDR1 and CDR2 are MNHEY and SVGAGI.

This chain uses TRBV6-6 with TRBJ1-1, with 11 positions matching TRBD1. With 5 bases clipped from V and 6 bases from J, the junction kept 11 bases outside the gene matches. There are 16 residues in the CDR3. In germline, CDR1 is MNHNY, CDR2 SVGAGI (reference sequence). The CDR3 DNA sequence: TGTGCCAGCAGTCCCGCCCGGGACAGGGGGAAGCCTGAAGCTTTCTTT. Translating it yields CASSPARDRGKPEAFF.

This clone showed up just a few times. The V and J genes are TRBV19 and TRBJ2-2, with TRBD1 matching over 11 bases. The CDR3 is 18 residues long. Germline V gene data show CDR1 as LNHDA and CDR2 as SQIVND (reference sequence). V shed 5 bases, J shed 3 bases, and the junction held 11 bases outside the gene matches. CDR3 residues: CASSGTGGSSSDTGELFF. CDR3 sequence (DNA): TGTGCCAGTAGTGGGACAGGGGGTTCGTCGTCAGACACCGGGGAGCTGTTTTTT.

V is TRBV19 and J is TRBJ2-7, with 8 bases that match TRBD1. Germline CDR1 and CDR2: LNHDA and SQIVND (reference sequence). The CDR3 has 14 residues. The V segment lost 5 bases and the J segment 2 bases; nucleotides outside the gene matches: 5. As DNA, the CDR3 is TGTGCCAGTAGTCAACAGACAGGGGCCTACGAGCAGTACTTC. It encodes CASSQQTGAYEQYF. Variable domain in full (rest from reference TRBV19 and TRBJ2-7): DGGITQSPKYLFRKEGQNVTLSCEQNLNHDAMYWYRQDPGQGLRLIYYSQIVNDFQKGDIAEGYSVSREKKESFPLTVTSAQKNPTAFYLCASSQQTGAYEQYFGPGTRLTVT.

J is TRBJ2-7 and V is TRBV27; 9 positions agree with TRBD1. The J segment lost 5 bases and the V segment lost 8 bases, leaving 10 bases of the junction unmatched. The CDR3 totals 14 residues. Germline-derived CDR1 and CDR2 are MNHEY and SMNVEV (reference sequence). The CDR3 DNA follows: TGTGCCAGCCGCGTTGGGACAGGGAGGGACGAGCAGTACTTC. Its protein product is CASRVGTGRDEQYF.

The CDR3 loop is CASSRGDSYNEQFF. For the CDR3, the DNA is TGCGCCAGCAGTCGGGGGGATTCCTACAATGAGCAGTTCTTC. The V gene is TRBV23-1, the J gene TRBJ2-1, with D possibly TRBD2 on 6 matching bases. TRBV23-1 is filed as an ORF, its function uncertain. The CDR3 is made up of 14 amino acids. Trimming pared 4 bases from V and 1 base from J, leaving 8 bases between.

The chain has TRBV18 and TRBJ2-3, with D perhaps matching TRBD2 (6 bases). The CDR3 sequence is 16 residues long. V lost 2 bases, J lost 0 bases, and 12 bases lay in between. CDR1 KGHSH and CDR2 LQKENI come from the germline V gene. The CDR3 DNA reads as TGTGCCAGCTCACCATTATCTGGGGGGAGCACAGATACGCAGTATTTT. Its translation is CASSPLSGGSTDTQYF. The entire variable domain, with the rest obtained from reference TRBV18 and TRBJ2-3, is as follows: NAGVMQNPRHLVRRRGQEARLRCSPMKGHSHVYWYRQLPEEGLKFMVYLQKENIIDESGMPKERFSAEFPKEGPSILRIQQVVRGDSAAYFCASSPLSGGSTDTQYFGPGTRLTVL.